The 25 T cell receptor beta chains below all came from one sample that was sequenced in a study of shared clonotypes between healthy human individuals. Data came from immunoSEQ multiplex PCR; TCRdb stores just in-frame clones and leaves some out. There are around 2,000,000 clones in the sample; roughly 94% occur only once, and approximately 1.2% lies in the top ten. Cells designated naive CD8 were CD45RO-negative and were positively selected for CCR7, with terminally differentiated effector memory CD45RA+ cells excluded. The sample was naive CD8+ T cells sorted from blood. The origin of the receptors is a man between 18 and 29 years old in good health.

Points on this clone: The sample holds other DNA sequences that translate to the same CDR3. This chain connects TRBV6-1 to TRBJ2-7; D might be TRBD1 (6 bases). V shed 1 base and J shed 3 bases, with 10 bases lying between them. Germline CDR1 and CDR2: MNHNS and SASEGT. The CDR3 is made up of 14 amino acids. As DNA, the CDR3 is TGTGCCAGCAGTGAAGAGCAGGGGAGCTACGAGCAGTACTTC. It encodes CASSEEQGSYEQYF.

The CDR3 sequence: CASRISGNTEAFF. CDR3 sequence (DNA): TGTGCCAGCAGGATATCAGGGAACACTGAAGCTTTCTTT. The chain employs TRBV6-5 and TRBJ1-1; D ambiguous. V lost 6 bases and J 1 base, leaving 9 bases between the germline ends. CDR1 MNHEY and CDR2 SVGAGI come from the germline V gene. The CDR3 loop spans 13 amino acids.

The gene calls are TRBV12-5 and TRBJ2-2; D is possibly TRBD2 (5 bases). Germline V gene lookup returns CDR1 LGHNT and CDR2 FRNRAP. The CDR3 sequence is 14 residues long. V was clipped by 2 bases and J by 4 bases, with 8 bases between them. The CDR3 sequence is CASGLWESTGELFF. The CDR3 nucleotides are TGTGCTAGTGGTTTGTGGGAGAGCACCGGGGAGCTGTTTTTT. The full variable domain, in which reference TRBV12-5 and TRBJ2-2 provide the parts outside the CDR3, is DARVTQTPRHKVTEMGQEVTMRCQPILGHNTVFWYRQTMMQGLELLAYFRNRAPLDDSGMPKDRFSAEMPDATLATLKIQPSEPRDSAVYFCASGLWESTGELFFGEGSRLTVL.

CDR3 protein: CASSLAGLAGGEQFF. The CDR3 DNA reads TGTGCCAGCAGCTTAGCGGGACTAGCGGGAGGTGAGCAGTTCTTC. The chain uses TRBV11-2 and TRBJ2-1; 15 nucleotides line up with TRBD2. Germline-derived CDR1 and CDR2 are SGHAT and FQNNGV. J gave up 9 bases and V 1 base, and 1 base lay outside the gene matches. This CDR3 comprises 15 residues.

The chain employs TRBV5-6 and TRBJ2-7; the match to TRBD1 covers 7 bases. The germline CDR1 and CDR2 sequences are SGHDT and YYEEEE. The CDR3 extends over 11 amino acids. After removal of 4 bases from V and 7 bases from J, the junction contained 2 bases not matched to a gene. CDR3 DNA: TGTGCCAGCAGCGTGACAGGGGAGCAGTACTTC. Translation gives CASSVTGEQYF.

The chain uses TRBV19 and TRBJ2-1, with D perhaps TRBD1 or TRBD2 (6 bases each). CDR3 length: 15 amino acids. Trimming cost V 7 bases and J 6 bases, with 19 bases left between them. CDR1 is LNHDA, CDR2 SQIVND, per germline (reference sequence). This chain's CDR3 is CASNRDGGRVNEQFF. CDR3 bases: TGTGCCAGTAACAGGGACGGGGGCCGGGTCAATGAGCAGTTCTTC.

The CDR3 spells CASSPTRVQGMGNEQFF. Here the CDR3 DNA reads TGTGCCAGCAGCCCGACCCGCGTACAGGGAATGGGGAATGAGCAGTTCTTC. The chain uses TRBV27 and TRBJ2-1; a weak D match, TRBD1 (6 bases). Germline values: CDR1 MNHEY, CDR2 SMNVEV (reference sequence). With 6 bases removed from V and 7 bases from J, the gap between germline ends came to 25 bases. CDR3 length: 17 residues.

This chain connects TRBV29-1 to TRBJ2-3, with 8 bases matching TRBD2. Germline assignment: CDR1 SQVTM and CDR2 ANQGSEA. The V and J ends lost 3 bases and 4 bases, in that order; junction bases with no gene match: 3. The CDR3 loop spans 13 amino acids. In DNA, the CDR3 is TGCAGCGTTGACGGGAGGGACGCAGATACGCAGTATTTT. This translates into CSVDGRDADTQYF.

The V gene is TRBV5-1, the J gene TRBJ2-1, with 11 bases that match TRBD2. Trimming removed 5 bases from V and 0 bases from J; junction bases left unmatched: 10. CDR1 and CDR2 from the germline V gene are SGHRS and YFSETQ. The CDR3 sequence is 18 residues long. The CDR3 spells CASRKLAGVMSSYNEQFF. In DNA form, the CDR3 reads TGCGCCAGCAGGAAACTAGCGGGAGTCATGAGCTCCTACAATGAGCAGTTCTTC.

With regard to this clone: Within the sample, other DNA sequences also encode this same CDR3. This rearrangement joins TRBV9 to TRBJ2-2, with a possible D match to TRBD1 (6 bases). Germline values: CDR1 SGDLS, CDR2 YYNGEE. This CDR3 is built from 14 residues. The germline V and J ends were trimmed by 6 bases and 1 base, with 10 bases remaining between them. The CDR3 nucleotides read TGTGCCAGCACCTTAGGGGGGAACACCGGGGAGCTGTTTTTT. It encodes CASTLGGNTGELFF.

The CDR3: CASSLALASQETQYF. The CDR3 coding sequence is TGTGCCAGCAGCTTGGCCCTAGCCTCACAAGAGACCCAGTACTTC. J is TRBJ2-5 and V is TRBV5-5; possible D gene TRBD2, 5 bases. The V and J ends lost 0 bases and 2 bases respectively, with 11 bases between them. Germline V gives CDR1 SGHKS, CDR2 YYEKEE (reference sequence). CDR3 length: 15 residues.

The V gene is TRBV10-1, the J gene TRBJ1-5; D is undetermined. The CDR3 contains 15 residues. Germline CDR1 reads WNHNN; CDR2 reads SYGVQD (reference sequence). Trimming took 6 bases from V and 0 from J, leaving 12 bases between them. DNA of the CDR3: TGCGCCAGCAGGGTCGAAGTCATTAGCAATCAGCCCCAGCATTTT. As protein: CASRVEVISNQPQHF.

This clone was picked up one time. This chain connects TRBV27 to TRBJ1-2, with D perhaps TRBD1 (6 bases). Germline V lookup: CDR1 MNHEY, CDR2 SMNVEV (reference sequence). V was shortened by 8 bases and J by 4 bases, with 11 bases between the two germline ends. CDR3 length: 12 amino acids. The CDR3 sequence is CASSGDGYGYTF. CDR3 DNA: TGTGCCAGCTCAGGGGATGGCTATGGCTACACCTTC.

The CDR3 sequence: CASSDDSGANVLTF. The CDR3 DNA reads TGCGCCAGCAGTGACGACTCCGGGGCCAACGTCCTGACTTTC. V usage is TRBV4-1 and J usage is TRBJ2-6; D not resolved. The CDR3 totals 14 residues. Germline V gene data show CDR1 as MGHRA and CDR2 as YSYEKL. Trimming removed 6 bases at V and 4 bases at J, with 10 bases between.

The chain employs TRBV10-3 and TRBJ2-1; D not resolved. The CDR3 extends over 13 amino acids. The V and J ends lost 5 bases and 3 bases respectively, with 8 bases between them. CDR1 and CDR2 (germline): ENHRY, SYGVKD. The CDR3 nucleotides are TGTGCCATCAGTAGTGAGAGCTACAATGAGCAGTTCTTC. This codes for CAISSESYNEQFF.

This rearrangement joins TRBV28 to TRBJ1-2; TRBD1 might be the D (5 bases). Germline CDR1 and CDR2: MDHEN and SYDVKM. V lost 4 bases and J 2 bases, leaving 11 bases between the germline ends. The CDR3 extends over 14 amino acids. DNA of the CDR3: TGTGCCAGCAGTTGGGACGCACCAAACTATGGCTACACCTTC. Its translation is CASSWDAPNYGYTF.

This clone showed up just once. The chain combines TRBV6-5 with TRBJ2-7, with D perhaps TRBD1 (5 bases). CDR1 is MNHEY and CDR2 is SVGAGI in the germline V gene. The CDR3 has 14 amino acids. Trimming cost V 4 bases and J 6 bases, with 16 bases left between them. The CDR3 spells CASSSGPPFAEQYF. CDR3 DNA: TGTGCCAGCAGTTCAGGGCCACCCTTCGCCGAGCAGTACTTC.

The chain carries TRBV9 and TRBJ2-1; 10 nucleotides line up with TRBD2. The germline V gene encodes CDR1 SGDLS and CDR2 YYNGEE. With V trimmed by 4 bases and J by 9 bases, 10 bases remained unmatched. There are 15 residues in the CDR3. CDR3 region: CASSIGLAERSEQFF. The CDR3 coding sequence is TGTGCCAGCAGCATAGGACTAGCGGAGAGGAGTGAGCAGTTCTTC.

This chain connects TRBV29-1 to TRBJ2-7, with 10 bases fitting TRBD1. V lost 4 bases, J lost 5 bases, and 11 bases stayed unmatched. This CDR3 has 15 amino acids. Germline values: CDR1 SQVTM, CDR2 ANQGSEA. This CDR3 is CSVAGTGVGFDEQYF. The CDR3 DNA reads TGCAGCGTTGCGGGGACAGGGGTGGGGTTCGACGAGCAGTACTTC.

The CDR3 here is CASSHATGTYYEQYF. The CDR3 DNA sequence: TGCGCCAGCAGCCACGCCACCGGGACTTACTACGAGCAGTACTTC. The rearrangement uses TRBV4-1 and TRBJ2-7; D is possibly TRBD2 (6 bases). Trimming stripped 3 bases from V and 3 bases from J, with 15 bases between. CDR3 length equals 15 residues. The germline gives CDR1 MGHRA, CDR2 YSYEKL.

This clone was found once. The chain links TRBV19 to TRBJ2-7; 7 positions agree with TRBD2. The germline CDR1 and CDR2 sequences are LNHDA and SQIVND (reference sequence). The CDR3 covers 15 residues. V was clipped by 4 bases and J by 4 bases; unmatched bases: 10. In DNA form, the CDR3 reads TGTGCCAGTAGTACCGGACTAGGAGAAAATTACGAGCAGTACTTC. Amino acids: CASSTGLGENYEQYF.

CDR3: CAYNREVNTEAFF. The CDR3 DNA is TGTGCCTACAACAGGGAGGTGAACACTGAAGCTTTCTTT. This chain connects TRBV30 to TRBJ1-1; D might be TRBD1 (6 bases). From germline, CDR1 is GTSNPN and CDR2 SVGIG (reference sequence). V lost 7 bases and J 0 bases, leaving 12 bases between the germline ends. This CDR3 is built from 13 residues.

Concerning this clone itself: Other DNA sequences in this specimen translate into the identical CDR3. V is TRBV9 and J is TRBJ2-7; 10 bases are shared with TRBD1. This CDR3 is 14 amino acids long. Germline lookup yields CDR1 SGDLS and CDR2 YYNGEE. The trim removed 2 bases at V and 1 base at J, leaving 0 bases unmatched. CDR3 in DNA: TGTGCCAGCAGCGTGGACAGGGGGTCCTACGAGCAGTACTTC. Protein sequence: CASSVDRGSYEQYF.

The gene calls are TRBV5-6 and TRBJ2-7; 7 positions match TRBD1. Germline CDR1 SGHDT, CDR2 YYEEEE. The trim removed 4 bases at V and 0 bases at J, leaving 13 bases unmatched. The CDR3 runs 17 residues. In DNA form, the CDR3 reads TGTGCCAGCAGCCTACAACCGGACAGGCTAAACTCCTACGAGCAGTACTTC. It translates to CASSLQPDRLNSYEQYF.

The V call is TRBV7-6, the J call TRBJ2-1; D gene uncertain. Per germline, CDR1 SGHVS and CDR2 FNYEAQ. This CDR3 contains 16 residues. V was pared by 4 bases and J by 7 bases, with 20 bases between. CDR3 DNA: TGTGCCAGCAGCTCCACAGCTAGTGGCAGCCCAAATGAGCAGTTCTTC. This gives the protein CASSSTASGSPNEQFF.